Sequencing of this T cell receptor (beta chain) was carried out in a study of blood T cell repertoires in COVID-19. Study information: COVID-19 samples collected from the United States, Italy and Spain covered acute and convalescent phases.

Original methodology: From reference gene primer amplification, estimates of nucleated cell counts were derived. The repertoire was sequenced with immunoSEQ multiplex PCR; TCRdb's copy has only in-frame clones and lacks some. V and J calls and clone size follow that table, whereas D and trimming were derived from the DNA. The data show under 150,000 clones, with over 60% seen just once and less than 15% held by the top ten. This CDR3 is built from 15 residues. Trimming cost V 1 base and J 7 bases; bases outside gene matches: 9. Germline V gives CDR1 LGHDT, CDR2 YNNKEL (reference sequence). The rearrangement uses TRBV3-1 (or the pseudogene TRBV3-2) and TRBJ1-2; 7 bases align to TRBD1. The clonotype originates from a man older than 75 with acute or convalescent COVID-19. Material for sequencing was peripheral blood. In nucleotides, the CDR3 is TGTGCCAGCAGCCAAGTGGGGAACAGGGGTGGTGGCTACACCTTC. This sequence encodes CASSQVGNRGGGYTF.